These 5 T cell receptor beta chains were all obtained from the same sample, sequenced in a study of T cell responses to AZD1222 COVID-19 vaccine. Method: immunoSEQ multiplex PCR; TCRdb's copy keeps in-frame clones and lacks some. The sample contains 110,000 to 150,000 clones, 90% of which appear only once. The sequences come from peripheral blood, collected on day 0 of AZD1222 vaccination. The receptors come from an adult in good health.

The chain employs TRBV9 and TRBJ2-2, with a possible D match to TRBD2 (6 bases). The V and J ends lost 1 base and 0 bases respectively, with 16 bases between them. Germline values: CDR1 SGDLS, CDR2 YYNGEE. The CDR3 contains 18 residues. The CDR3 region is CASSVRVGGKANTGELFF. CDR3 bases: TGTGCCAGCAGCGTACGGGTGGGAGGAAAAGCGAACACCGGGGAGCTGTTTTTT.

V gene TRBV30 combines with J gene TRBJ1-1; D ambiguous. In germline, CDR1 is GTSNPN, CDR2 SVGIG (reference sequence). The ends were cut back, 4 bases at V and 9 bases at J, with 21 bases in the middle. CDR3 length: 14 amino acids. This CDR3 reads CAWTRYGNKPQAFF. CDR3 nucleotides: TGTGCCTGGACCCGTTACGGTAATAAACCTCAAGCTTTCTTT.

CDR3 DNA sequence: TGCGCCAGCAGCCTCGGGGCTAGCCTGAGACGTCAAGAGACCCAGTACTTC. This translates into CASSLGASLRRQETQYF. The chain couples TRBV4-1 to TRBJ2-5; D is perhaps TRBD1 or TRBD2 (5 bases each). The CDR3 totals 17 residues. CDR1 MGHRA and CDR2 YSYEKL come from the germline V gene. V was clipped by 4 bases and J by 2 bases, with 20 bases between them.

This chain links TRBV2 with TRBJ2-3, with 8 bases matching TRBD2. After removal of 7 bases from V and 4 bases from J, the junction contained 10 bases not matched to a gene. CDR3 length: 15 residues. CDR1 SNHLY and CDR2 FYNNEI come from the germline V gene. This chain's CDR3 is CASKMLTSVADTQYF. The CDR3 coding sequence is TGTGCCAGCAAAATGCTGACTAGCGTTGCAGATACGCAGTATTTT.

The chain links TRBV12-5 to TRBJ1-5; 8 nucleotides agree with TRBD1. V lost 5 bases to trimming and J lost 5 bases; unmatched junction nucleotides: 5. Germline V gives CDR1 LGHNT, CDR2 FRNRAP. This CDR3 has 14 residues. CDR3 in amino acids: CASGPGTGYQPQHF. CDR3 nucleotides: TGTGCTAGTGGTCCTGGGACAGGCTATCAGCCCCAGCATTTT.